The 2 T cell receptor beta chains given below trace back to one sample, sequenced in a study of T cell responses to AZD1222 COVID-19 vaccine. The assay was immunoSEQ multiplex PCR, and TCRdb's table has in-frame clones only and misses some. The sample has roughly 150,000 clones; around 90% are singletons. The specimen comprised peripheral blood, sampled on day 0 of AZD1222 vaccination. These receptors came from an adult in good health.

CDR3 loop: CASSDESDTQYF. The DNA of the CDR3 is TGCGCCAGCAGCGACGAATCAGATACGCAGTATTTT. This chain joins TRBV5-1 and TRBJ2-3; the D is unclear. Germline lookup yields CDR1 SGHRS and CDR2 YFSETQ. The ends were cut back, 4 bases at V and 4 bases at J, with 7 bases in the middle. This CDR3 is 12 amino acids long.

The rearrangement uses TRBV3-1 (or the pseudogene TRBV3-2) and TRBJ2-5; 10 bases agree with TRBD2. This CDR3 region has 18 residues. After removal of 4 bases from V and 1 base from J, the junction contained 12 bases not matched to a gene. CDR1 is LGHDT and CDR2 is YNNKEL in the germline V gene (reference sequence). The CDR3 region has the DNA TGTGCCAGCAGCCCCCGAGTGGGACCTAGCGGGAGCCAAGAGACCCAGTACTTC. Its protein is CASSPRVGPSGSQETQYF.